This TCR beta chain stems from a study of Ad26.COV2.S vaccination and SARS-CoV-2 variants. For the study at large: Of the COV1001 trial arms, the Ad26.COV2.S arm included the donor. Study-wide findings and caveats: Vaccine and placebo recipients had comparable breadth of non-spike TCRs.

Comments on this clone: Its antigen is not known.

Germline lookup yields CDR1 SEHNR and CDR2 FQNEAQ (reference sequence). The CDR3 is 14 residues long. The V and J ends lost 1 base and 6 bases respectively, with 10 bases between them. Using immunoSEQ multiplex PCR, the repertoire was profiled, and TCRdb retains in-frame clones only, with some absent. In the table there are 300,000 to 400,000 clones, around 90% of which are singletons. As for treatment: around 19 received Ad26.COV2.S at low or high dose, single or two shots; several received placebo; per-sample allocation not given. All samples were drawn on day 63, counting from the first vaccine or placebo injection. Recruitment in Boston yielded a donor of adult age, 18-55 years.

The sequences come from peripheral blood, collected in a trial of Ad26.COV2.S vaccine versus placebo. The sequence derives from a person aged 18 to 59 who received the Ad26.COV2.S COVID-19 vaccine or a placebo. The V and J genes are TRBV7-9 and TRBJ2-1; either TRBD1 or TRBD2 may fit D (5 bases each). CDR3 region: CASSLVGGLNEQFF. In DNA, the CDR3 is TGTGCCAGCAGCTTAGTTGGGGGTCTCAATGAGCAGTTCTTC. The full variable domain, rest sourced from reference TRBV7-9 and TRBJ2-1, is DTGVSQNPRHKITKRGQNVTFRCDPISEHNRLYWYRQTLGQGPEFLTYFQNEAQLEKSRLLSDRFSAERPKGSFSTLEIQRTEQGDSAMYLCASSLVGGLNEQFFGPGTRLTVL.